Described below is a single T cell receptor (beta chain) sequence and its context. The antigen remains undetermined. V lost 6 bases, J lost 7 bases, and 14 bases stayed unmatched. The CDR3 loop spans 15 amino acids. Germline values: CDR1 SQVTM, CDR2 ANQGSEA. The sample is drawn from a study of cytomegalovirus exposure and HLA in healthy donors. Whole-study results and caveats: Most TCR sequences were seen very rarely across donors, but some public TCRs occurred in many.

The PCR was carried out with 60 Vbeta primers and 13 Jbeta primers. Libraries were prepared by immunoSEQ multiplex PCR; TCRdb keeps only in-frame clonotypes and omits some of them. This sample's table reports 180,000 or so clones. The receptor was isolated from a woman aged 18 to 35 in good health and CMV-seropositive. This sequence joins TRBV29-1 and TRBJ2-3; 9 positions agree with TRBD1. Sequencing was performed on PBMCs. The CDR3 region is CSVTGGVGLSYTQYF. Here the CDR3 DNA reads TGCAGCGTAACAGGGGGCGTGGGCCTTTCTTATACGCAGTATTTT.